Reported below is one TCR beta chain. Participant-given clinical history determined each cohort assignment. Recovered Cohort 3 donors showed two negative PCRs, clearance, or symptom resolution. The entry originates in a study of blood T cell repertoires in COVID-19. Study-wide context: Samples representing acute and convalescent COVID-19 were sourced from the United States, Italy and Spain.

Per the original methods: Cell counts per sample came from amplifying reference gene primers. Measured with immunoSEQ multiplex PCR; TCRdb has only the in-frame clones, and not every one. Clone size and the V and J calls come from that table; the DNA yielded D and trimming. The table has 150,000 to 200,000 clones, roughly 85% seen once. The sequence derives from a man aged 35-49 years who had recovered from COVID-19. The specimen was PBMCs or T cells enriched from blood (not recorded which).

The CDR3 nucleotides read TGTGCCAGCAGCCCACTGAGCGGGAGGGTGAATGTGGATACGCAGTATTTT. Protein sequence: CASSPLSGRVNVDTQYF. This chain joins TRBV5-4 and TRBJ2-3; 10 bases are shared with TRBD2. The V segment lost 4 bases and the J segment 6 bases; nucleotides outside the gene matches: 14. Germline CDR1 reads SGHNT; CDR2 reads YYREEE (reference sequence). The CDR3 sequence is 17 residues long.